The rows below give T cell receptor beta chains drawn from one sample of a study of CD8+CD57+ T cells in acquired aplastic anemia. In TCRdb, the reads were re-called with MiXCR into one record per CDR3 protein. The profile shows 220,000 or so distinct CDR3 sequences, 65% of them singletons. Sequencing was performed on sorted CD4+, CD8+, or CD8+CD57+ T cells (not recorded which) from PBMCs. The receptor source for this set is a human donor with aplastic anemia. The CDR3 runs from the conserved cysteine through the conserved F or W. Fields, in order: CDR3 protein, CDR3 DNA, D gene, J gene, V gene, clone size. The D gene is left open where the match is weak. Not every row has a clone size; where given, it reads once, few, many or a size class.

CDR3 protein: CASSERGLSTNEQFF
CDR3 DNA: TGTGCCAGCAGTGAACGGGGACTATCCACCAATGAGCAGTTCTTC
D gene: TRBD2
J gene: TRBJ2-1
V gene: TRBV2
clone size: few

CDR3 protein: CASSIPYRDGIWQAFF
CDR3 DNA: TGTGCCAGTAGTATACCCTACAGGGATGGTATTTGGCAAGCTTTCTTT
D gene: -
J gene: TRBJ1-1
V gene: TRBV19
clone size: -

CDR3 protein: CASSTLAGGYNEQFF
CDR3 DNA: TGTGCCAGTAGTACTCTAGCGGGGGGCTACAATGAGCAGTTCTTC
D gene: TRBD2
J gene: TRBJ2-1
V gene: TRBV19
clone size: few

CDR3 protein: CASSFAAEETQYF
CDR3 DNA: TGTGCCAGCAGCTTCGCCGCTGAAGAGACCCAGTACTTC
D gene: -
J gene: TRBJ2-5
V gene: TRBV7-9
clone size: -

CDR3 protein: CASKGAVTEAFF
CDR3 DNA: TGTGCCAGTAAGGGGGCGGTCACTGAAGCTTTCTTT
D gene: TRBD1
J gene: TRBJ1-1
V gene: TRBV6-6
clone size: -

CDR3 protein: CAISESRPDGYTF
CDR3 DNA: TGTGCCATCAGTGAGTCTCGACCGGATGGCTACACCTTC
D gene: -
J gene: TRBJ1-2
V gene: TRBV10-3
clone size: once

CDR3 protein: CASSLGQDSAYNEQFF
CDR3 DNA: TGTGCCAGCAGCTTAGGACAGGACTCTGCCTACAATGAGCAGTTCTTC
D gene: -
J gene: TRBJ2-1
V gene: TRBV7-2
clone size: once

CDR3 protein: CAIKLRGDTIYF
CDR3 DNA: TGTGCCATCAAGCTCCGAGGGGACACCATATATTTT
D gene: -
J gene: TRBJ1-3
V gene: TRBV10-3
clone size: -

CDR3 protein: CASSEWSGYGYTF
CDR3 DNA: TGTGCCAGCAGTGAATGGTCCGGGTATGGCTACACCTTC
D gene: -
J gene: TRBJ1-2
V gene: TRBV6-1
clone size: -

CDR3 protein: CASRPNDRVAYTF
CDR3 DNA: TGTGCCAGCAGACCTAATGACAGGGTCGCCTACACCTTC
D gene: TRBD1
J gene: TRBJ1-2
V gene: TRBV12-3/TRBV12-4
clone size: -

CDR3 protein: CSARDRRSGTGLTEAFF
CDR3 DNA: TGCAGTGCTAGAGATAGGAGGTCGGGGACAGGGTTGACTGAAGCTTTCTTT
D gene: TRBD1
J gene: TRBJ1-1
V gene: TRBV20-1
clone size: -

CDR3 protein: CASSSKGRNSYEQYF
CDR3 DNA: TGTGCCAGCAGCTCGAAAGGACGGAACTCCTACGAGCAGTACTTC
D gene: -
J gene: TRBJ2-7
V gene: TRBV7-9
clone size: -

CDR3 protein: CASSPRDREASPLHF
CDR3 DNA: TGTGCCAGTAGTCCGAGGGACAGGGAGGCTTCACCCCTCCACTTT
D gene: TRBD1
J gene: TRBJ1-6
V gene: TRBV19
clone size: -

CDR3 protein: CSASLAGLATDTQYF
CDR3 DNA: TGCAGTGCTAGTCTAGCGGGACTAGCCACAGATACGCAGTATTTT
D gene: TRBD2
J gene: TRBJ2-3
V gene: TRBV20-1
clone size: once

CDR3 protein: CATSRDRDRTYEQYF
CDR3 DNA: TGCGCCACCAGCAGAGATCGGGACAGGACCTACGAGCAGTACTTC
D gene: TRBD1
J gene: TRBJ2-7
V gene: TRBV15
clone size: -

CDR3 protein: CASSRQGSSYNEQFF
CDR3 DNA: TGCGCCAGCAGCCGACAGGGGAGCTCCTACAATGAGCAGTTCTTC
D gene: TRBD1
J gene: TRBJ2-1
V gene: TRBV4-1
clone size: -

CDR3 protein: CASSSVMGSSYEQYF
CDR3 DNA: TGTGCCAGCAGCTCCGTAATGGGTAGCTCCTACGAGCAGTACTTC
D gene: -
J gene: TRBJ2-7
V gene: TRBV5-5
clone size: few

CDR3 protein: CASSFQGSSSYEQYF
CDR3 DNA: TGTGCCAGCAGCTTTCAGGGGAGCTCCTCCTACGAGCAGTACTTC
D gene: -
J gene: TRBJ2-7
V gene: TRBV5-1
clone size: -

CDR3 protein: CSVIVSYEQYF
CDR3 DNA: TGCAGCGTTATCGTCTCCTACGAGCAGTACTTC
D gene: -
J gene: TRBJ2-7
V gene: TRBV29-1
clone size: -

CDR3 protein: CASSGPTGNEAFF
CDR3 DNA: TGCGCCAGCAGCGGCCCGACAGGGAATGAAGCTTTCTTT
D gene: TRBD1
J gene: TRBJ1-1
V gene: TRBV4-1
clone size: -

CDR3 protein: CASSLSDYGKYGYTF
CDR3 DNA: TGTGCCAGCAGCTTAAGCGACTACGGAAAATATGGCTACACCTTC
D gene: -
J gene: TRBJ1-2
V gene: TRBV7-3
clone size: few

CDR3 protein: CSGRTGGSPYNEQFF
CDR3 DNA: TGCAGCGGAAGGACAGGGGGTTCACCCTACAATGAGCAGTTCTTC
D gene: TRBD1
J gene: TRBJ2-1
V gene: TRBV29-1
clone size: -

CDR3 protein: CASSHDRGAVTGELFF
CDR3 DNA: TGCGCCAGCAGCCACGACAGGGGGGCTGTCACCGGGGAGCTGTTTTTT
D gene: TRBD1
J gene: TRBJ2-2
V gene: TRBV5-1
clone size: -

CDR3 protein: CASSEWGGGYEQYF
CDR3 DNA: TGTGCCAGCAGTGAATGGGGAGGGGGCTACGAGCAGTACTTC
D gene: -
J gene: TRBJ2-7
V gene: TRBV25-1
clone size: -

CDR3 protein: CSVGQEINSPLHF
CDR3 DNA: TGCAGCGTCGGACAGGAGATTAATTCACCCCTCCACTTT
D gene: TRBD1
J gene: TRBJ1-6
V gene: TRBV29-1
clone size: few

CDR3 protein: CASSSQGRTTLNNEQFF
CDR3 DNA: TGTGCCAGCAGCTCACAGGGGAGGACTACTTTAAACAATGAGCAGTTCTTC
D gene: -
J gene: TRBJ2-1
V gene: TRBV5-6
clone size: -

CDR3 protein: CATSDLPDSNQPQHF
CDR3 DNA: TGTGCCACCAGTGACTTGCCCGACTCCAATCAGCCCCAGCATTTT
D gene: -
J gene: TRBJ1-5
V gene: TRBV24-1
clone size: -

CDR3 protein: CASSLARDNYNEQFF
CDR3 DNA: TGTGCCAGCAGCTTAGCCAGGGACAACTACAATGAGCAGTTCTTC
D gene: -
J gene: TRBJ2-1
V gene: TRBV7-9
clone size: -

CDR3 protein: CASSISPGPDYEQYF
CDR3 DNA: TGTGCCAGTAGTATTTCTCCCGGACCAGACTACGAGCAGTACTTC
D gene: -
J gene: TRBJ2-7
V gene: TRBV19
clone size: -

CDR3 protein: CASSQVPGGAGYTF
CDR3 DNA: TGCGCCAGCAGCCAAGTCCCAGGGGGGGCTGGCTACACCTTC
D gene: TRBD1
J gene: TRBJ1-2
V gene: TRBV4-1
clone size: -

CDR3 protein: CASSLTGTSTGELFF
CDR3 DNA: TGTGCCAGCAGTTTAACAGGGACTAGCACCGGGGAGCTGTTTTTT
D gene: TRBD2
J gene: TRBJ2-2
V gene: TRBV2
clone size: -

CDR3 protein: CASSSRSIDSPLHF
CDR3 DNA: TGTGCCAGCAGCTCAAGGAGCATAGATTCACCCCTCCACTTT
D gene: -
J gene: TRBJ1-6
V gene: TRBV7-6
clone size: -

CDR3 protein: CASSLRAGGAKNIQYF
CDR3 DNA: TGTGCCAGCAGCTTGAGGGCGGGAGGGGCCAAAAACATTCAGTACTTC
D gene: TRBD2
J gene: TRBJ2-4
V gene: TRBV7-3
clone size: -

CDR3 protein: CASLGRGTDTQYF
CDR3 DNA: TGTGCCAGCCTGGGACGGGGCACAGATACGCAGTATTTT
D gene: -
J gene: TRBJ2-3
V gene: TRBV6-2/TRBV6-3
clone size: -

CDR3 protein: CSAPGARTDTQYF
CDR3 DNA: TGCAGTGCCCCCGGGGCGCGGACAGATACGCAGTATTTT
D gene: -
J gene: TRBJ2-3
V gene: TRBV20-1
clone size: once

CDR3 protein: CASSGSGRAAETQYF
CDR3 DNA: TGTGCCAGCAGCGGAAGCGGGAGGGCAGCAGAGACCCAGTACTTC
D gene: TRBD2
J gene: TRBJ2-5
V gene: TRBV9
clone size: -

CDR3 protein: CSGKFSTGRKTQYF
CDR3 DNA: TGCAGCGGAAAATTCTCGACAGGGAGGAAGACCCAGTACTTC
D gene: -
J gene: TRBJ2-5
V gene: TRBV20-1
clone size: -

CDR3 protein: CASSQREQFF
CDR3 DNA: TGTGCCAGCAGCCAACGGGAGCAGTTCTTC
D gene: -
J gene: TRBJ2-1
V gene: TRBV12-3/TRBV12-4
clone size: many

CDR3 protein: CASSTTRTDTQYF
CDR3 DNA: TGCGCCAGTAGTACGACACGCACAGATACGCAGTATTTT
D gene: -
J gene: TRBJ2-3
V gene: TRBV19
clone size: -

CDR3 protein: CASSRILAGSHNEQFF
CDR3 DNA: TGCGCCAGCAGCCGAATACTAGCGGGGTCACACAATGAGCAGTTCTTC
D gene: TRBD2
J gene: TRBJ2-1
V gene: TRBV4-3
clone size: -

CDR3 protein: CAISEYRDAGEQFF
CDR3 DNA: TGTGCCATCAGTGAGTACAGGGATGCAGGTGAGCAGTTCTTC
D gene: -
J gene: TRBJ2-1
V gene: TRBV10-3
clone size: -

CDR3 protein: CASSPTSHTQYF
CDR3 DNA: TGTGCCAGCAGCCCTACCTCTCATACGCAGTATTTT
D gene: -
J gene: TRBJ2-3
V gene: TRBV7-2
clone size: -

CDR3 protein: CASSPQLAGSTDTQYF
CDR3 DNA: TGCGCCAGCAGCCCTCAACTAGCGGGTAGCACAGATACGCAGTATTTT
D gene: TRBD2
J gene: TRBJ2-3
V gene: TRBV5-1
clone size: -

CDR3 protein: CATSGEQGEDDTQYF
CDR3 DNA: TGTGCCACCAGTGGTGAACAGGGGGAGGACGATACGCAGTATTTT
D gene: TRBD1
J gene: TRBJ2-3
V gene: TRBV24-1
clone size: -

CDR3 protein: CASSPTGSEQYF
CDR3 DNA: TGTGCCAGCAGCCCGACAGGTAGCGAGCAGTACTTC
D gene: -
J gene: TRBJ2-7
V gene: TRBV5-6
clone size: -

CDR3 protein: CASSEELGGTNTGELFF
CDR3 DNA: TGTGCCAGCAGTGAAGAGCTGGGAGGCACCAACACCGGGGAGCTGTTTTTT
D gene: -
J gene: TRBJ2-2
V gene: TRBV9
clone size: -

CDR3 protein: CASTKDRRNTGELFF
CDR3 DNA: TGTGCCAGCACCAAGGACAGGAGGAACACCGGGGAGCTGTTTTTT
D gene: TRBD1
J gene: TRBJ2-2
V gene: TRBV6-5
clone size: -

CDR3 protein: CAISEADRGETQYF
CDR3 DNA: TGTGCCATCAGTGAGGCGGACAGGGGAGAGACCCAGTACTTC
D gene: TRBD1
J gene: TRBJ2-5
V gene: TRBV10-3
clone size: -

CDR3 protein: CATKDSQNNEQFF
CDR3 DNA: TGTGCCACGAAGGACAGCCAAAACAATGAGCAGTTCTTC
D gene: -
J gene: TRBJ2-1
V gene: TRBV24-1
clone size: -

CDR3 protein: CASSPGPRLYEQYF
CDR3 DNA: TGTGCCAGCAGCCCGGGACCGCGCCTCTACGAGCAGTACTTC
D gene: -
J gene: TRBJ2-7
V gene: TRBV7-6
clone size: -

CDR3 protein: CASSSTGVRGEQFF
CDR3 DNA: TGTGCCAGCAGCTCAACAGGGGTACGGGGTGAGCAGTTCTTC
D gene: TRBD1
J gene: TRBJ2-1
V gene: TRBV7-9
clone size: -

CDR3 protein: CASSHPGQSHEQYF
CDR3 DNA: TGTGCCAGCAGCCACCCGGGACAGAGCCACGAGCAGTACTTC
D gene: TRBD1
J gene: TRBJ2-7
V gene: TRBV11-3
clone size: -

CDR3 protein: CAGSQPGSHEQYF
CDR3 DNA: TGTGCCGGCAGCCAACCGGGTTCACACGAGCAGTACTTC
D gene: -
J gene: TRBJ2-7
V gene: TRBV14
clone size: -